Presented here are 3 T cell receptor beta chains from one specimen sequenced in a study of blood T cells in healthy people across ages. PCR was performed a second time for 7 to 11 cycles using a sample-barcoded 5' primer and a J-beta primer mix. TCRdb analysed the 5' RACE reads with MiXCR anew, one entry per CDR3 protein. The sample lists 1,300,000 or so distinct CDR3 sequences; roughly 60% were seen once. The sequencing input was blood. These receptors came from a man younger than 35 in good health.

This clonotype was observed once. This sequence joins TRBV4-3 and TRBJ1-6, with no clear D. CDR1 is LGHNA, CDR2 YSLEER, per germline. The V end was cut by 0 bases, the J end by 7 bases, with 13 bases between. This CDR3 region has 16 residues. The CDR3 loop reads CASSQDPPGSNSPLHF. The CDR3 coding sequence is TGCGCCAGCAGCCAAGATCCCCCGGGGTCCAATTCACCCCTCCACTTT.

This clonotype was observed a few times. The chain recombines TRBV20-1 with TRBJ2-3; D remains unclear. Germline loops: CDR1 DFQATT, CDR2 SNEGSKA (reference sequence). The CDR3 totals 11 residues. V was cut by 4 bases and J by 4 bases, with 6 bases left in between. CDR3 sequence: CSAIDSDTQYF. CDR3 coding DNA: TGCAGTGCTATAGATTCAGATACGCAGTATTTT.

The rearrangement joins TRBV7-9 to TRBJ2-7, with 8 bases fitting TRBD1. Germline CDR1 reads SEHNR; CDR2 reads FQNEAQ (reference sequence). V shed 1 base and J 6 bases; nucleotides not matched to a gene: 11. This CDR3 has 16 amino acids. The CDR3 DNA reads TGTGCCAGCAGCTTAGGCCAGGGGGCGCGGTTTTTCGAGCAGTACTTC. This translates into CASSLGQGARFFEQYF. The entire variable domain, with the rest obtained from reference TRBV7-9 and TRBJ2-7, is as follows: DTGVSQNPRHKITKRGQNVTFRCDPISEHNRLYWYRQTLGQGPEFLTYFQNEAQLEKSRLLSDRFSAERPKGSFSTLEIQRTEQGDSAMYLCASSLGQGARFFEQYFGPGTRLTVT.